Following are 8 T cell receptor beta chains from one sample sequenced in a study of T-cell reconstitution after alpha-beta-depleted transplantation in children. Researchers prepared the TCRbeta library using unique molecular identifiers, the study reports. TCRdb reanalysed the PCR reads using MiXCR and keeps one entry per CDR3 protein. Here the sample spans about 110,000 distinct CDR3 sequences, under 13% being singletons. Specimen: PBMCs, collected before TCRalphabeta/CD19-depleted stem cell transplant. The receptors here all came from a boy aged 2 to 9 with acute lymphoblastic leukemia, due to receive a stem cell transplant.

Only a few counts were recorded for this clonotype. The J gene is TRBJ2-7, the V gene TRBV30, with 7 positions matching TRBD2. CDR3 length: 13 amino acids. The V segment lost 1 base and the J segment 2 bases; nucleotides outside the gene matches: 2. Germline-derived CDR1 and CDR2 are GTSNPN and SVGIG (reference sequence). This CDR3 reads CAWSEGGAYEQYF. The CDR3 DNA reads as TGTGCCTGGAGTGAGGGAGGGGCCTACGAGCAGTACTTC.

This clonotype was recorded many times. CDR3 loop: CASSLEPGGSGDEQFF. The CDR3, as DNA: TGTGCCAGCAGCTTGGAGCCGGGAGGGTCTGGGGATGAGCAGTTCTTC. V and J are TRBV5-5 and TRBJ2-1; 8 bases are a match to TRBD2. Germline values: CDR1 SGHKS, CDR2 YYEKEE (reference sequence). The V and J ends lost 0 bases and 8 bases, in that order; junction bases with no gene match: 10. The CDR3 covers 16 residues.

In its sample, this clonotype was seen a few times. The chain recombines TRBV14 with TRBJ2-2, with D possibly TRBD1 on 6 matching bases. Germline V gene data show CDR1 as SGHDN and CDR2 as FVKESK. The germline V and J ends were trimmed by 4 bases and 3 bases, with 12 bases remaining between them. CDR3 length equals 15 residues. The CDR3 DNA reads as TGTGCCAGCAGCCCCACAGGGCTCCACACCGGGGAGCTGTTTTTT. It codes for CASSPTGLHTGELFF.

This clonotype was seen a handful of times. CDR3 nucleotide sequence: TGTGCCAGCAGCTTAGTGGGACTCCGGAAAGGCGGGGATACGCAGTATTTT. This gives the protein CASSLVGLRKGGDTQYF. This sequence joins TRBV7-8 and TRBJ2-3, with D possibly being TRBD2 (6 bases). The length of the CDR3 is 17 residues. Trimming shortened V by 1 base and J by 6 bases, and 20 bases separated the two germline ends. CDR1 is SGHVS, CDR2 FQNEAQ, per germline.

The rearrangement joins TRBV29-1 to TRBJ2-7, with 7 nucleotides matching TRBD1. CDR1 and CDR2 from the germline V gene are SQVTM and ANQGSEA. V gave up 5 bases and J gave up 7 bases; unmatched junction bases: 8. The CDR3 length is 12 residues. Here the CDR3 DNA reads TGCAGCGTTTTATGGACAGGACAGGAGCAGTACTTC. Its protein is CSVLWTGQEQYF.

The rearrangement links TRBV4-2 to TRBJ2-7; the D gene is possibly TRBD2 (6 bases). V shed 3 bases and J shed 0 bases, with 9 bases lying between them. Per germline, CDR1 LGHNA and CDR2 YNFKEQ. CDR3 length: 14 residues. CDR3 sequence: CASSQVGSSYEQYF. The CDR3 coding sequence is TGTGCCAGCAGCCAGGTCGGGAGCTCCTACGAGCAGTACTTC.

This clonotype was picked up a small number of times. This chain links TRBV3-1 with TRBJ1-4, with 11 nucleotides matching TRBD1. V was pared by 3 bases and J by 9 bases, with 6 bases of the junction left unmatched. Germline V CDR1 and CDR2: LGHDT, YNNKEL (reference sequence). The CDR3 runs 15 residues. The CDR3 nucleotides read TGTGCCAGCAGCCACTCCGGGACAGGGGGGCAAAAACTGTTTTTT. Its protein is CASSHSGTGGQKLFF.

The genes are TRBV5-1 and TRBJ1-1; TRBD1 matches at 7 bases. Germline lookup yields CDR1 SGHRS and CDR2 YFSETQ. This CDR3 has 16 amino acids. With V trimmed by 3 bases and J by 2 bases, 10 bases remained unmatched. CDR3 DNA: TGCGCCAGCAGCTGGGGGGGGACAGATCGTAACACTGAAGCTTTCTTT. It codes for CASSWGGTDRNTEAFF.